The clone carrying this TCR beta chain was counted between two and nine times. The data belong to a study of CD8+ T cells in alopecia areata. At the level of the study: The drug, oral tofacitinib, was given to treated patients at 5 to 10 mg twice daily.

It was cDNA, reverse transcribed from extracted RNA, that served as the sequencing template. The assay was immunoSEQ multiplex PCR, and TCRdb's table has in-frame clones only and misses some. The sample lists about 190,000 clones, 60% to 70% occurring once. The treatment: oral pan-JAK inhibitor, 5-10 mg twice daily. Germline lookup yields CDR1 SGHRS and CDR2 YFSETQ. With V trimmed by 2 bases and J by 6 bases, 12 bases remained unmatched. The CDR3 consists of 18 residues. The material was CD4+ T cells sorted from blood, obtained at week 4, from a patient treated with tofacitinib. This receptor was obtained from a human donor with alopecia areata. The rearrangement uses TRBV5-1 and TRBJ2-1, with 12 bases matching TRBD2. The CDR3 reads CASSFLGLAGPMGNEQFF. The CDR3 DNA sequence: TGCGCCAGCAGCTTCCTAGGACTAGCGGGACCCATGGGCAATGAGCAGTTCTTC.